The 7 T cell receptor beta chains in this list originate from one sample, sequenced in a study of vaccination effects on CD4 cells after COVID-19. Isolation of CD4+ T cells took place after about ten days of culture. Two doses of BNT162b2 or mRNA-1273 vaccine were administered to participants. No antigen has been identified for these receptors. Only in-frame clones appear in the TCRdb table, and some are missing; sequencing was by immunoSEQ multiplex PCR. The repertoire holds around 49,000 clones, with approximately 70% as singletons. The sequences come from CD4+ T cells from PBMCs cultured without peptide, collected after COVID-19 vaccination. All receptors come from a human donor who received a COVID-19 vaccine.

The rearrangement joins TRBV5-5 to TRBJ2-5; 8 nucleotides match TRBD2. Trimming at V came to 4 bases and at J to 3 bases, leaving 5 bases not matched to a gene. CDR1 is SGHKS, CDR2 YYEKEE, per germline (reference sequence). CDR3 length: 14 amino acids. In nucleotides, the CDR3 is TGTGCCAGCAGCCCACCCGGGGGGGAAGAGACCCAGTACTTC. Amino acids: CASSPPGGEETQYF. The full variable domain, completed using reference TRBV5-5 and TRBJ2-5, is DAGVTQSPTHLIKTRGQQVTLRCSPISGHKSVSWYQQVLGQGPQFIFQYYEKEERGRGNFPDRFSARQFPNYSSELNVNALLLGDSALYLCASSPPGGEETQYFGPGTRLLVL.

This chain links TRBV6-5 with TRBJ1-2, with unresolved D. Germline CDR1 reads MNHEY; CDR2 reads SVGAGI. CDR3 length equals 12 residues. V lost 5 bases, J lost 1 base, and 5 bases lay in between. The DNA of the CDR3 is TGTGCCAGCAGTACAGTTAACTATGGCTACACCTTC. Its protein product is CASSTVNYGYTF.

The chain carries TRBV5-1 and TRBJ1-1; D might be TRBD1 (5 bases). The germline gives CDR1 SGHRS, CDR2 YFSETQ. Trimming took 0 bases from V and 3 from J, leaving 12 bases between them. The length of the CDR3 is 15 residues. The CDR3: CASSLDGGVDTEAFF. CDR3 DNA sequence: TGCGCCAGCAGCTTGGATGGGGGGGTGGACACTGAAGCTTTCTTT.

The CDR3 reads CASSPTVIGTYGYTF. In DNA form, the CDR3 reads TGTGCCAGCAGTCCCACGGTCATTGGGACGTATGGCTACACCTTC. The chain combines TRBV27 with TRBJ1-2, with D possibly being TRBD1 (5 bases). The CDR3 covers 15 residues. Germline V gene sequence: CDR1 MNHEY, CDR2 SMNVEV (reference sequence). Trimming left V 5 bases short and J 5 bases short, with 18 bases between.

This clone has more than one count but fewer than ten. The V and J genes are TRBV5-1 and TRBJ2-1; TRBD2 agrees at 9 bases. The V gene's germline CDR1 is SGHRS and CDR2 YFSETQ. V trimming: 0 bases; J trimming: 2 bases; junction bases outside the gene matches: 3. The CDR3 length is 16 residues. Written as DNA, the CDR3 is TGCGCCAGCAGCTTGGTTTCTAGCGGGACCTACAATGAGCAGTTCTTC. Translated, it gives CASSLVSSGTYNEQFF.

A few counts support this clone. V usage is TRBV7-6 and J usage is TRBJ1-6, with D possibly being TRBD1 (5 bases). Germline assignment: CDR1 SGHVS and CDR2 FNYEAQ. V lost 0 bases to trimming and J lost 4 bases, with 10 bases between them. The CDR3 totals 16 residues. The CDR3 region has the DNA TGTGCCAGCAGCTTAGCGCCGACAGCTTATAATTCACCCCTCCACTTT. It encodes CASSLAPTAYNSPLHF.

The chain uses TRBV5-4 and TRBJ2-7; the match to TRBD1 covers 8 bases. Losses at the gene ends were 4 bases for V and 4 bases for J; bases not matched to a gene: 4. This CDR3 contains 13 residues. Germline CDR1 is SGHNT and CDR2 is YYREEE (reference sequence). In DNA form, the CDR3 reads TGTGCCAGCAGCCTGGACAGGGAATACGAGCAGTACTTC. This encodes CASSLDREYEQYF. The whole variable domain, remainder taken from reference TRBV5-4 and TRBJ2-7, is ETGVTQSPTHLIKTRGQQVTLRCSSQSGHNTVSWYQQALGQGPQFIFQYYREEENGRGNFPPRFSGLQFPNYSSELNVNALELDDSALYLCASSLDREYEQYFGPGTRLTVT.